A selection of T cell receptor beta chains follows, all from one sample in a study of blood T cell repertoires in COVID-19. Method: immunoSEQ multiplex PCR; TCRdb's copy keeps in-frame clones and lacks some. The table includes a few hundred thousand clones, approximately 90% detected once. The sequencing input was peripheral blood. The receptors originated from a woman aged 55-69 years with COVID-19, enrolled during active disease. Each CDR3 is given with its conserved first and last residue. D genes are given only for firm matches. The listing skips clone size in some rows; elsewhere it reads once, few, many or a size class.

cdr3_nt cdr3_aa j_call clone_size d_call v_call
TGCGCCAGCAGCTTTATGCCGTCATCCTCGGACGAGCAGTACTTC CASSFMPSSSDEQYF TRBJ2-7 - - TRBV5-1
TGTGCCAGCAGCCCCCGGGTGGCCAGGGGTAGACGCGAGCAGTACTTC CASSPRVARGRREQYF TRBJ2-7 - - TRBV3-1/TRBV3-2
TGTGCCAGCAGTACACGGACAGGAAACTATGGCTACACCTTC CASSTRTGNYGYTF TRBJ1-2 - TRBD1 TRBV6-6
TGCGCCAGCAGCCAAACAACAGGGGGAATCTCGCCAGAGACCCAGTACTTC CASSQTTGGISPETQYF TRBJ2-5 - TRBD1 TRBV5-1
TGCGCCAGCAGCGTTGGGGGCCCGAACACTGAAGCTTTCTTT CASSVGGPNTEAFF TRBJ1-1 - - TRBV5-1
TGTGCCAGCAGCCCGGGACAGGCAAGTTCCTATGGCTACACCTTC CASSPGQASSYGYTF TRBJ1-2 - TRBD1 TRBV7-2
TGTGCCAGCAGCTCCTTGGAGGGGTCCGGTGGTGGCTACACCTTC CASSSLEGSGGGYTF TRBJ1-2 - - TRBV7-6
TGTGCCAGCAGCTTGACCCGTGCGGGCCCTAGCAATCAGCCCCAGCATTTT CASSLTRAGPSNQPQHF TRBJ1-5 - - TRBV28
TGTGCCAGCAGCCCAGGGCCTTCCTACAATGAGCAGTTCTTC CASSPGPSYNEQFF TRBJ2-1 - - TRBV7-3
TGTGCCACCAGTGACCAGACAGAGAGCACAGATACGCAGTATTTT CATSDQTESTDTQYF TRBJ2-3 - - TRBV24-1
TGCGCCAGCAGCCCCCCAGCGGGGGGCCAAGAGACCCAGTACTTC CASSPPAGGQETQYF TRBJ2-5 - TRBD2 TRBV4-1
TGTGCCAGCAGCCAAACCACAGGAGGCTACACCTTC CASSQTTGGYTF TRBJ1-2 - - TRBV3-1/TRBV3-2
TGTGCCAGTAGTTCATTAGCGGGGGGTCGAGAGACCCAGTACTTC CASSSLAGGRETQYF TRBJ2-5 - TRBD2 TRBV19
TGTGCCTGGAGTGTTACACGAACGGGACAGGGTGGGAGTCAGCCCCAGCATTTT CAWSVTRTGQGGSQPQHF TRBJ1-5 - TRBD1 TRBV30
TGTGCCAGCAGCCCCGACAGCGTTTCAAACTATGGCTACACCTTC CASSPDSVSNYGYTF TRBJ1-2 - - TRBV14
TGCGCCAGCAGCTCCGGACAGGGCTCCTACAATGAGCAGTTCTTC CASSSGQGSYNEQFF TRBJ2-1 - TRBD1 TRBV5-1
TGTGCTAGCAGCGCCTTACAGGGATTCCAAGAGACCCAGTACTTC CASSALQGFQETQYF TRBJ2-5 - - TRBV7-7
TGTGCCAGCAGCTTTCAGGACACCTACGAGCAGTACTTC CASSFQDTYEQYF TRBJ2-7 - - TRBV11-2
TGTGCCAGTAGTATCAAAACAGGCGTTAGCTCCTACGAGCAGTACTTC CASSIKTGVSSYEQYF TRBJ2-7 - - TRBV19
TGTGCCAGCAGCTATACTACTTACACTGAAGCTTTCTTT CASSYTTYTEAFF TRBJ1-1 - - TRBV7-3
TGTGCCAGCAGCTCAAGAGGACTAGCGGGGGGGCTCCCGGTCAATGAGCAGTTCTTC CASSSRGLAGGLPVNEQFF TRBJ2-1 - TRBD2 TRBV9
TGTGCCAGTAGTAGGGGTTCGGGGTTCTTCAGCACAGATACGCAGTATTTT CASSRGSGFFSTDTQYF TRBJ2-3 - - TRBV19
TGTGCCAGCAGCTTCACAGGGATGAACACTGAAGCTTTCTTT CASSFTGMNTEAFF TRBJ1-1 - - TRBV7-9
TGCGCCAGCAGATCCCCAGGGGTTGTTAACACTGAAGCTTTCTTT CASRSPGVVNTEAFF TRBJ1-1 - - TRBV5-1
TGTGCCAGTCAATCATTGCAGGGCAGGAATGAAAAACTGTTTTTT CASQSLQGRNEKLFF TRBJ1-4 - - TRBV19
TGTGCCAGCAGTTACTGGGGACAGGGAGATCCCCCCCTCCACTTT CASSYWGQGDPPLHF TRBJ1-6 once TRBD1 TRBV6-5
TGTGCCAGCAGCTTAACAGGTTTGACGACTAACTATGGCTACACCTTC CASSLTGLTTNYGYTF TRBJ1-2 - - TRBV7-9
TGTGCCAGCAGTGTAGACAGGGGCCACTACGAGCAGTACTTC CASSVDRGHYEQYF TRBJ2-7 - TRBD1 TRBV2
TGTGCCAGCAGTGAAGGACACAGGGGTTCTGAAGCTTTCTTT CASSEGHRGSEAFF TRBJ1-1 - TRBD1 TRBV6-1
TGTGCCAGCAGTTTGAGGGGGCCGATAGGCTACACCTTC CASSLRGPIGYTF TRBJ1-2 - TRBD1 TRBV6-6
TGTGCCAGCCGACCGAGACAGGGAGTCACTGAAGCTTTCTTT CASRPRQGVTEAFF TRBJ1-1 once TRBD1 TRBV7-3
TGTGCCTGGAGTGTAAGTTCCGGTGGCTACACCTTC CAWSVSSGGYTF TRBJ1-2 - - TRBV30
TGTGCCAGCAGCGAGACAGGGGTGAGGGAAAAACTGTTTTTT CASSETGVREKLFF TRBJ1-4 - TRBD1 TRBV9
TGTGCCAGTAGTATAGAGGCTGGACAGGGGGCGAAAAAAGCCAAAAACATTCAGTACTTC CASSIEAGQGAKKAKNIQYF TRBJ2-4 - TRBD1 TRBV19
TGTGCCAGCAGTTTTCACAATCAGCCCCAGCATTTT CASSFHNQPQHF TRBJ1-5 - - TRBV27
TGTGCCTGGAGTGTAGGAGGGCCCCCCGTTGAAGCTTTCTTT CAWSVGGPPVEAFF TRBJ1-1 - - TRBV30
TGTGCCAGCAGCTTACAGGGACAAACCTACGAGCAGTACTTC CASSLQGQTYEQYF TRBJ2-7 - - TRBV7-2
TGCGCCAGCAGTATAGAGACAGGGGGCGCATATGGCTACACCTTC CASSIETGGAYGYTF TRBJ1-2 - TRBD1 TRBV5-1
TGTGCCAGCAGCGCCCCCGGACACTTCTCTGGAAACACCATATATTTT CASSAPGHFSGNTIYF TRBJ1-3 - - TRBV11-2
TGTGCCAGTCAAATCAGCGGTGACAGGGGCGGCCAGCCCCAGCATTTT CASQISGDRGGQPQHF TRBJ1-5 - TRBD1 TRBV2
TGTGCCAGCAGTTACTCGAAGGGGGCAAGACAGCCCCAGCATTTT CASSYSKGARQPQHF TRBJ1-5 - TRBD1 TRBV6-5
TGTGCCAGCAGCCCAACTTCCTACAATGAGCAGTTCTTC CASSPTSYNEQFF TRBJ2-1 - - TRBV5-6
TGTGCCAGCAGCTTAATGGGTTTGACAACTCTGAACACTGAAGCTTTCTTT CASSLMGLTTLNTEAFF TRBJ1-1 - - TRBV7-3
TGTGCCAGTACTGACAATCCATCGGGGGGCTTTGCAACTAATGAAAAACTGTTTTTT CASTDNPSGGFATNEKLFF TRBJ1-4 - - TRBV19
TGTGCCAGCAGTCCCCTATGGCGGGAATCCTACGAGCAGTACTTC CASSPLWRESYEQYF TRBJ2-7 - - TRBV27
TGTGCCAGCTCGCTACAGAGTCAGGGGACAACGGGCACTGAAGCTTTCTTT CASSLQSQGTTGTEAFF TRBJ1-1 - - TRBV18
TGTGCCAGCAGACCGGGACAGGTGAATTCACCCCTCCACTTT CASRPGQVNSPLHF TRBJ1-6 few TRBD1 TRBV3-1/TRBV3-2
TGCGCCAGCAGCCCAACGACAGCTTCGAACACTGAAGCTTTCTTT CASSPTTASNTEAFF TRBJ1-1 - - TRBV5-1
TGTGCCAGCAGCGTCGACCCGGACTTGAATGGCTACACCTTC CASSVDPDLNGYTF TRBJ1-2 - - TRBV9
TGTGCCAGCAGTTTATCCCCCCGCGGGGATAGCTCCTACGAGCAGTACTTC CASSLSPRGDSSYEQYF TRBJ2-7 - - TRBV27
TGTGCCAGCAGCCCACAGGGGGATAGCAATCAGCCCCAGCATTTT CASSPQGDSNQPQHF TRBJ1-5 once TRBD1 TRBV7-6
TGTGCCAGCAGTCGGACAGTGTCTAACTATGGCTACACCTTC CASSRTVSNYGYTF TRBJ1-2 - - TRBV2
TGTGCCAGCAGCGTCGGACAGGGCCGGGGTCCTAATTCACCCCTCCACTTT CASSVGQGRGPNSPLHF TRBJ1-6 - TRBD1 TRBV9